This TCR beta chain stems from a study of OX40 agonist ivuxolimab in advanced cancers. On the study more broadly: Patients' therapy was ivuxolimab, an antibody that acts as an agonist of OX40 (CD134). Eligibility rules accepted prior anti-PD-1, anti-PD-L1 or anti-CTLA-4 therapy, and roughly 42% had some. Regarding the study as a whole: Antigen specificity was not determined for the expanded peripheral T cells.

Germline CDR1 is SEHNR and CDR2 is FQNEAQ (reference sequence). The CDR3 contains 16 residues. With 2 bases removed from V and 0 bases from J, the gap between germline ends came to 12 bases. The data were produced by immunoSEQ multiplex PCR, yet TCRdb's version contains in-frame clones alone and is incomplete. The data hold roughly 40,000 clones, with roughly four fifths observed a single time. Worth noting for this clone: Its antigen remains unknown.

The receptor was derived from an adult with an advanced solid tumor such as melanoma, head and neck, liver or kidney cancer. This specimen was CD4+ or CD8+ T cells sorted from blood, taken in a trial of the OX40 agonist ivuxolimab. The chain links TRBV7-9 to TRBJ2-3; D is unresolved. CDR3 residues: CASSLFSVTSTDTQYF. The DNA of the CDR3 is TGTGCCAGCAGCTTATTCAGCGTGACTAGCACAGATACGCAGTATTTT.